This TCR beta chain emerged from a study of cytomegalovirus exposure and HLA in healthy donors. PCR used 60 Vbeta primers and 13 Jbeta primers. Only in-frame clones appear in the TCRdb table, and some are missing; sequencing was by immunoSEQ multiplex PCR. This table holds 90,000 to 130,000 clones, over 60% found once. To note about this clone: Its antigen is as yet unknown.

Study-level findings and limits: The authors enumerated under 200 TCR beta chains as linked to cytomegalovirus. For TCR beta chains, V- and J-gene trimming was later linked to a missense DCLRE1C variant. The later analysis indicated that the majority of CMV-associated TCR beta chains appeared HLA-restricted.

The CDR3 has 16 residues. Germline-derived CDR1 and CDR2 are SGDLS and YYNGEE. Between the trimmed V and J ends, which lost 0 bases and 0 bases, there was a span of 10 bases. This TCR came from a young man in good health and CMV-seropositive. This chain links TRBV9 with TRBJ2-1, with D perhaps TRBD1 (5 bases). Sequencing was carried out using PBMCs. CDR3 region: CASSVGTTSSYNEQFF. CDR3 coding DNA: TGTGCCAGCAGCGTAGGGACAACCAGCTCCTACAATGAGCAGTTCTTC. Variable domain in full (rest from reference TRBV9 and TRBJ2-1): DSGVTQTPKHLITATGQRVTLRCSPRSGDLSVYWYQQSLDQGLQFLIQYYNGEERAKGNILERFSAQQFPDLHSELNLSSLELGDSALYFCASSVGTTSSYNEQFFGPGTRLTVL.